Presented here are 28 T cell receptor beta chains from one specimen sequenced in a study of CD8+CD57+ T cells in acquired aplastic anemia. Patients chosen for sequencing had shown CD8+CD57+ cell expansion by flow cytometry. TCR beta VDJ combinations and CDR3 sequences were profiled from genomic DNA. Via MiXCR, TCRdb re-called the reads, giving one row per CDR3 protein. Here the sample spans hundreds of thousands of distinct CDR3 sequences, under 40% being singletons. The sequenced sample consisted of sorted CD4+, CD8+, or CD8+CD57+ T cells (not recorded which) from PBMCs. The origin of the receptors is a human donor with aplastic anemia.

A few counts support this clonotype. This rearrangement joins TRBV3-1 to TRBJ2-5; no clear D gene. The CDR3 length is 15 residues. Trimming took off 2 bases at V and 5 bases at J, with 15 bases between the two ends. In germline, CDR1 is LGHDT, CDR2 YNNKEL (reference sequence). The CDR3 here is CASSQSPPVRETQYF. CDR3 in DNA: TGTGCCAGCAGCCAAAGCCCTCCTGTCCGGGAGACCCAGTACTTC.

The chain links TRBV5-4 to TRBJ1-2; no clear D. Germline V gene sequence: CDR1 SGHNT, CDR2 YYREEE (reference sequence). Between the trimmed V and J ends, which lost 4 bases and 6 bases, there was a span of 19 bases. The CDR3 loop spans 15 amino acids. The CDR3 reads CASSLGTARSHGYTF. The CDR3 DNA is TGTGCCAGCAGCCTCGGCACGGCTCGGTCTCATGGCTACACCTTC.

This clonotype has a handful of counts. Mismatch with germline at one junction end may stem from a read error. The rearrangement links TRBV2 to TRBJ1-5; D uncertain. The CDR3 has 14 residues. Germline-derived CDR1 and CDR2 are SNHLY and FYNNEI. The CDR3 loop reads CASSADLGNQPRHF. DNA for the CDR3: TGTGCCAGCAGTGCCGACTTGGGCAATCAGCCCCGGCATTTT.

This chain links TRBV5-8 with TRBJ1-5, with 12 positions matching TRBD1. J lost 6 bases, V lost 4 bases, and 5 bases had no gene match. Germline assignment: CDR1 SGHTS and CDR2 YDEGEE. The CDR3 totals 15 residues. The CDR3 is CASSPGTGGRQPQHF. CDR3 DNA sequence: TGTGCCAGCAGCCCGGGGACAGGGGGCCGTCAGCCCCAGCATTTT.

The chain recombines TRBV2 with TRBJ2-2; D is perhaps TRBD2 (6 bases). CDR3 length: 16 residues. Germline V lookup: CDR1 SNHLY, CDR2 FYNNEI. The germline V and J ends were trimmed by 5 bases and 2 bases, with 15 bases remaining between them. This CDR3 is CASSLRGLGNTGELFF. In DNA form, the CDR3 reads TGTGCCAGCAGTCTTCGGGGGTTAGGAAACACCGGGGAGCTGTTTTTT. The entire variable domain, with the rest obtained from reference TRBV2 and TRBJ2-2, is as follows: EPEVTQTPSHQVTQMGQEVILRCVPISNHLYFYWYRQILGQKVEFLVSFYNNEISEKSEIFDDQFSVERPDGSNFTLKIRSTKLEDSAMYFCASSLRGLGNTGELFFGEGSRLTVL.

This clonotype was picked up a small number of times. This chain connects TRBV7-9 to TRBJ2-6; D is unclear. This CDR3 is built from 14 residues. V gave up 5 bases and J gave up 4 bases, with 9 bases separating them. Per germline, CDR1 SEHNR and CDR2 FQNEAQ (reference sequence). CDR3: CASSVKGGANVLTF. The CDR3 DNA sequence: TGTGCCAGCAGCGTAAAGGGAGGGGCCAACGTCCTGACTTTC.

This clonotype was counted many times. The V and J genes are TRBV7-9 and TRBJ1-2; 9 nucleotides align to TRBD1. With V trimmed by 5 bases and J by 8 bases, 12 bases remained unmatched. Germline CDR1 is SEHNR and CDR2 is FQNEAQ (reference sequence). CDR3 size: 15 residues. CDR3 sequence: CASSVGTGFSDGYTF. CDR3 nucleotides: TGTGCCAGCAGCGTAGGGACAGGGTTTTCTGACGGCTACACCTTC. The entire variable domain, with the rest obtained from reference TRBV7-9 and TRBJ1-2, is as follows: DTGVSQNPRHKITKRGQNVTFRCDPISEHNRLYWYRQTLGQGPEFLTYFQNEAQLEKSRLLSDRFSAERPKGSFSTLEIQRTEQGDSAMYLCASSVGTGFSDGYTFGSGTRLTVV.

This clonotype turned up a few times. Since a much larger clone is just one base distant, this may be a read error. In DNA form, the CDR3 reads TGTGCCGCCAGTGATTCCGGATCCAATGGGTGGGAGACCCAGTACTTC. Its translation: CAASDSGSNGWETQYF. The rearrangement joins TRBV24-1 to TRBJ2-5; D gene ambiguous. Germline V gene sequence: CDR1 KGHDR, CDR2 SFDVKD. The CDR3 runs to 16 residues.

This sequence joins TRBV10-3 and TRBJ1-2, with no clear D. V lost 4 bases to trimming and J lost 3 bases, with 9 bases between them. CDR1 ENHRY and CDR2 SYGVKD come from the germline V gene. CDR3 length: 13 amino acids. The CDR3 region is CAISVQSDYGYTF. The CDR3 region has the DNA TGTGCCATCAGTGTTCAGTCGGACTATGGCTACACCTTC.

This clonotype was seen at least ten times. The CDR3 nucleotides read TGTGCCAGCAGCGCTAACAGGGGGCTTGGCTATGGCTACACCTTC. The encoded protein is CASSANRGLGYGYTF. This rearrangement joins TRBV7-9 to TRBJ1-2, with 9 bases lining up with TRBD1. V was clipped by 5 bases and J by 4 bases; unmatched bases: 8. The CDR3 is made up of 15 amino acids. Germline loops: CDR1 SEHNR, CDR2 FQNEAQ (reference sequence).

This chain connects TRBV5-4 to TRBJ2-2; no definite D call. V was shortened by 2 bases and J by 4 bases, with 15 bases between the two germline ends. This CDR3 spans 16 amino acids. Germline lookup yields CDR1 SGHNT and CDR2 YYREEE (reference sequence). CDR3 loop: CASSFPEGTGTGELFF. The CDR3 bases are TGTGCCAGCAGCTTCCCTGAAGGCACCGGCACCGGGGAGCTGTTTTTT.

This clonotype was seen repeatedly, ten times or more. The chain carries TRBV25-1 and TRBJ1-6; D might be TRBD1 (5 bases). Germline CDR1 reads MGHDK; CDR2 reads SYGVNS. V dropped 8 bases and J dropped 7 bases, with 12 bases sitting between them. This CDR3 contains 13 residues. The CDR3 region is CASRRVVNSPLHF. The CDR3 DNA reads TGTGCCAGCCGCAGGGTAGTGAATTCACCCCTCCACTTT. Based on the CDR3 plus reference TRBV25-1 and TRBJ1-6, the full variable domain is EADIYQTPRYLVIGTGKKITLECSQTMGHDKMYWYQQDPGMELHLIHYSYGVNSTEKGDLSSESTVSRIRTEHFPLTLESARPSHTSQYLCASRRVVNSPLHFGNGTRLTVT.

This clonotype was picked up a small number of times. The V and J genes are TRBV6-4 and TRBJ1-5; weak D call: TRBD1 (5 bases). CDR1 and CDR2 (germline): MRHNA, SNTAGT. V gave up 0 bases and J gave up 7 bases, with 22 bases separating them. The CDR3 spans 18 residues. CDR3 protein: CASSDSSGSPGRRQPQHF. Here the CDR3 DNA reads TGTGCCAGCAGTGACTCGAGCGGGTCTCCAGGGCGCCGCCAGCCCCAGCATTTT.

The sample holds many counts of this clonotype. This CDR3 is CASSLAALNTEAFF. The CDR3 bases are TGTGCCAGCAGTTTAGCAGCTCTGAACACTGAAGCTTTCTTT. This sequence joins TRBV12-3 or TRBV12-4 and TRBJ1-1; unclear D gene. This CDR3 has 14 residues. The V end lost 0 bases, the J end lost 0 bases, and 5 bases lay between the germline ends.

This clonotype was seen more than once but under ten times. The chain links TRBV3-1 to TRBJ1-2; a possible D gene is TRBD1 (5 bases). CDR1 and CDR2 from the germline V gene are LGHDT and YNNKEL (reference sequence). The CDR3 spans 14 residues. V lost 0 bases, J lost 8 bases, and 13 bases lay in between. This CDR3 is CASSQDPRRGGYTF. CDR3 nucleotides: TGTGCCAGCAGCCAAGATCCCAGGAGGGGAGGCTACACCTTC.

This clonotype turned up a few times. No conserved phenylalanine or tryptophan ends this CDR3, so it is likely a read error. Because the CDR3's place on the DNA is in doubt, the DNA is left out and the CDR3 is given as listed by TCRdb. The chain combines TRBV25-1 with TRBJ1-6. CDR1 is MGHDK, CDR2 SYGVNS, per germline. The CDR3 numbers 8 amino acids, ends counted. The CDR3 spells CASSQRTS.

The sample holds a few counts of this clonotype. This may come from a read error, since a much larger clone is one base off. V gene TRBV20-1 combines with J gene TRBJ2-5; no reliable D call. The CDR3 has 12 amino acids. Looked up from germline, CDR1 is DFQATT and CDR2 is SNEGSKA (reference sequence). V dropped 5 bases and J dropped 2 bases, with 9 bases sitting between them. CDR3 protein: CSASPTQETQYF. CDR3 nucleotide sequence: TGCAGTGCTTCACCGACGCAAGAGACCCAGTACTTC.

The genes are TRBV6-2 or TRBV6-3 and TRBJ1-2, with 12 bases matching TRBD1. Germline V lookup: CDR1 MNHEY, CDR2 SVGEGT. V lost 4 bases, J lost 2 bases, and 5 bases stayed unmatched. This CDR3 has 16 residues. The CDR3 here is CASSSTGTGGNYGYTF. In DNA, the CDR3 is TGTGCCAGCAGTTCCACCGGGACAGGGGGCAACTATGGCTACACCTTC.

This chain links TRBV9 with TRBJ2-7, with TRBD2 matching over 14 bases. Germline V gene sequence: CDR1 SGDLS, CDR2 YYNGEE. The length of the CDR3 is 16 residues. With V trimmed by 4 bases and J by 6 bases, 9 bases remained unmatched. The CDR3 DNA reads TGTGCCAGCAGCCCCCCGGGGACTAGCGGGGGCGTCGAGCAGTACTTC. Its protein is CASSPPGTSGGVEQYF.

The rearrangement uses TRBV5-5 and TRBJ1-2, with D possibly TRBD1 on 5 matching bases. From germline, CDR1 is SGHKS and CDR2 YYEKEE (reference sequence). Trimming pared 4 bases from V and 8 bases from J, leaving 21 bases between. CDR3 length equals 15 residues. DNA of the CDR3: TGTGCCAGCAGCCCAACTCTGGGGCTGGCGGGCGGCTACACCTTC. Translating gives CASSPTLGLAGGYTF.

The genes are TRBV25-1 and TRBJ1-2, with no clear D. CDR1 and CDR2 from the germline V gene are MGHDK and SYGVNS. The CDR3 is made up of 13 amino acids. The V end lost 5 bases, the J end lost 4 bases, and 11 bases lay between the germline ends. This chain's CDR3 is CASSSPPVYGYTF. CDR3 nucleotides: TGTGCCAGCAGTTCCCCGCCGGTCTATGGCTACACCTTC.

Comment on this clonotype: A junction end diverges from the germline sequence, so it may reflect a read error. The chain is built from TRBV25-1 and TRBJ2-5; D ambiguous. The CDR3 runs to 14 residues. The germline V gene has CDR1 MGHDK and CDR2 SYGVNS. CDR3 in DNA: TGTGCCAGCAGCTTAGATAGAGACCGAGAGGCCCAGTACTTC. The encoded protein is CASSLDRDREAQYF.

This clonotype was seen at least ten times. The chain combines TRBV2 with TRBJ1-2; TRBD1 is a possible D gene (5 bases). V dropped 5 bases and J dropped 4 bases, with 11 bases sitting between them. CDR3 size: 13 residues. Germline V gene data show CDR1 as SNHLY and CDR2 as FYNNEI. The CDR3 here is CASSTSRAYGYTF. CDR3 nucleotides: TGTGCCAGCAGTACTTCCAGGGCCTATGGCTACACCTTC. Variable domain in full (rest from reference TRBV2 and TRBJ1-2): EPEVTQTPSHQVTQMGQEVILRCVPISNHLYFYWYRQILGQKVEFLVSFYNNEISEKSEIFDDQFSVERPDGSNFTLKIRSTKLEDSAMYFCASSTSRAYGYTFGSGTRLTVV.

This chain uses TRBV20-1 with TRBJ2-7; TRBD2 matches 12 bases. Looked up from germline, CDR1 is DFQATT and CDR2 is SNEGSKA (reference sequence). The CDR3 runs 15 residues. The junction had 8 bases not matched to a gene; V was cut back by 4 bases and J by 4 bases. CDR3 nucleotide sequence: TGCAGTGCTAACCGACTAGCGGGAGTTCTATACGAGCAGTACTTC. Translating it yields CSANRLAGVLYEQYF.

The rearrangement uses TRBV20-1 and TRBJ1-2, with D possibly being TRBD1 (6 bases). Germline V gene sequence: CDR1 DFQATT, CDR2 SNEGSKA (reference sequence). The CDR3 totals 18 residues. Trimming took 7 bases from V and 3 from J, leaving 30 bases between them. The CDR3 sequence: CSVLIGTGTPFSYYGYTF. CDR3 nucleotide sequence: TGCAGTGTGCTAATTGGGACCGGGACACCATTCAGTTACTATGGCTACACCTTC.

This clonotype was detected a few times. Compared with germline, one end of the junction differs, possibly owing to a read error. The genes are TRBV20-1 and TRBJ1-2, with a weak D call TRBD1 (5 bases). Germline assignment: CDR1 DFQATT and CDR2 SNEGSKA (reference sequence). The CDR3 is made up of 15 amino acids. CDR3 amino acids: CSARPGTSRNYGCTF. The CDR3 region has the DNA TGCAGTGCTAGACCTGGGACTTCTCGTAACTATGGCTGCACCTTC.

A note on this clonotype: A read error may explain this, as a much larger clone is one base away. This chain uses TRBV7-2 with TRBJ2-7; 9 bases match TRBD2. CDR1 and CDR2 from the germline V gene are SGHTA and FQGNSA. The CDR3 is 15 residues long. The CDR3 is CAGSGVAGAPYEQYF. The CDR3 DNA sequence: TGTGCCGGCAGCGGGGTAGCGGGGGCACCCTACGAGCAGTACTTC.

At least ten counts were recorded for this clonotype. This chain links TRBV19 with TRBJ1-6, with 7 bases identical to TRBD1. This CDR3 has 16 amino acids. Unmatched junction bases numbered 13, after V lost 5 bases and J lost 9 bases. Germline V gives CDR1 LNHDA, CDR2 SQIVND (reference sequence). The CDR3 loop is CASSDPPGQKGSPLHF. CDR3 DNA sequence: TGTGCCAGTAGTGACCCACCGGGACAGAAGGGTTCACCCCTCCACTTT.